This T cell receptor (beta chain) was recorded in a study of blood T cell repertoires in COVID-19. The V and J ends lost 3 bases and 4 bases, in that order; junction bases with no gene match: 9. CDR3 length: 16 residues. CDR1 and CDR2 from the germline V gene are GTSNPN and SVGIG (reference sequence). Source study methods: Nucleated cell number was recorded as an estimate derived from reference gene primer amplification. Data came from immunoSEQ multiplex PCR; TCRdb stores just in-frame clones and leaves some out. V and J calls and clone size are those listed in that table; D and trimming were worked out from the DNA. The profile shows about 160,000 clones, 81% of them singletons.

Sequenced input: PBMCs or T cells enriched from blood (not recorded which). The clonotype was recovered from a woman between 40 and 55 years old with acute COVID-19. The chain recombines TRBV30 with TRBJ2-3, with 11 bases identical to TRBD2. The CDR3 coding sequence is TGTGCCTGGAGCTCGGGACTAGCGGTCCCCGCAGATACGCAGTATTTT. Protein: CAWSSGLAVPADTQYF.